The 2 T cell receptor beta chains given below trace back to one sample, sequenced in a study of blood T cell repertoires in COVID-19 (dated by TCRdb to the early 2020s). The library came from the immunoSEQ multiplex PCR assay. In TCRdb, the immuneACCESS table is reduced to in-frame sequences with V and J assigned. These tables do not hold every clone; where another copy was compared, an unresolved V gene accounts for under half, and the others remain unexplained. In all, the sample holds 70,000 to 85,000 clones, and about four fifths of those were seen once. Roughly 15% of the sample is in the top ten clones. Sequencing was performed on peripheral blood. These receptors all stem from a woman older than 75 with acute or convalescent COVID-19.

This clone was found once. DNA for the CDR3: TGTGCCAGCAGCCCCGGGACAGGGCTTGAGACCCAGTACTTC. Encoded protein: CASSPGTGLETQYF. The V call is TRBV11-2, the J call TRBJ2-5, with 9 nucleotides matching TRBD1. The CDR3 loop spans 14 amino acids. Germline V gene data show CDR1 as SGHAT and CDR2 as FQNNGV. V shed 5 bases and J 5 bases; nucleotides not matched to a gene: 6. Together with reference TRBV11-2 and TRBJ2-5, the CDR3 gives the full variable domain: EAGVAQSPRYKIIEKRQSVAFWCNPISGHATLYWYQQILGQGPKLLIQFQNNGVVDDSQLPKDRFSAERLKGVDSTLKIQPAKLEDSAVYLCASSPGTGLETQYFGPGTRLLVL.

This clone was counted once. The chain has TRBV3-1 (or the pseudogene TRBV3-2) and TRBJ1-2, with unresolved D. The CDR3 runs 16 residues. Trimming took off 3 bases at V and 9 bases at J, with 23 bases between the two ends. CDR1 is LGHDT and CDR2 is YNNKEL in the germline V gene (reference sequence). This CDR3 reads CASSHPGRFSSISYTF. CDR3 DNA: TGTGCCAGCAGCCACCCCGGGAGATTTTCTTCAATTAGCTACACCTTC.